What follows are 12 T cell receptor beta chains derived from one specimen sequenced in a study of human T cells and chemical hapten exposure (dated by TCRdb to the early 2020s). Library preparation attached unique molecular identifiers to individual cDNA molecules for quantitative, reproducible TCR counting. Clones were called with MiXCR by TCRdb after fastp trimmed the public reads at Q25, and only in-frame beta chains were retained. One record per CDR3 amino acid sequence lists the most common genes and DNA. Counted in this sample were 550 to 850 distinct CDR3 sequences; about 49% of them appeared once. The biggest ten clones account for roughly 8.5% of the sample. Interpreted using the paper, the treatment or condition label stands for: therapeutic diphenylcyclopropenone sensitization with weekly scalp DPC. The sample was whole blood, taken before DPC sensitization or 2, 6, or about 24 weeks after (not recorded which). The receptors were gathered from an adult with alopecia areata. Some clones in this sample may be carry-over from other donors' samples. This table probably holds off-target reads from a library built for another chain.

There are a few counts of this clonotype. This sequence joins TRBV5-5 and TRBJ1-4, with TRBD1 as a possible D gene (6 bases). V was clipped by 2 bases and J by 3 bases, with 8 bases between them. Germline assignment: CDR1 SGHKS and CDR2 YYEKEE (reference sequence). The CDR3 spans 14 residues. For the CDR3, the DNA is TGTGCCAGCAGCTTTCCAGGGGCTAATGAAAAACTGTTTTTT. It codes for CASSFPGANEKLFF. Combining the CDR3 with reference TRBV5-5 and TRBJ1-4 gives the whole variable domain DAGVTQSPTHLIKTRGQQVTLRCSPISGHKSVSWYQQVLGQGPQFIFQYYEKEERGRGNFPDRFSARQFPNYSSELNVNALLLGDSALYLCASSFPGANEKLFFGSGTQLSVL.

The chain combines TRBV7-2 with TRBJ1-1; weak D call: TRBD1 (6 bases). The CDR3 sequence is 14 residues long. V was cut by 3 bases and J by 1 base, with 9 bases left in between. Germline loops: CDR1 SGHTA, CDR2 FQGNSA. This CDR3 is CASSLEGQNTEAFF. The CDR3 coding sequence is TGTGCCAGCAGCTTGGAGGGACAGAACACTGAAGCTTTCTTT.

The CDR3 region has the DNA TGCGCCAGCAGCTTGGAAGGGAACAGGGTATCTGAGCAGTTCTTC. Residues: CASSLEGNRVSEQFF. The chain has TRBV5-1 and TRBJ2-1, with a possible D match to TRBD1 (6 bases). From germline, CDR1 is SGHRS and CDR2 YFSETQ. V was trimmed by 0 bases and J by 9 bases, leaving 16 bases between them. The CDR3 is 15 residues long.

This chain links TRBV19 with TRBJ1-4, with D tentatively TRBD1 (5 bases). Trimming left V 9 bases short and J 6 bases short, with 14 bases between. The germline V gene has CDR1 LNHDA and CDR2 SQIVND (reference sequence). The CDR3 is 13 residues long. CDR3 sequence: CASYQTGYEKLFF. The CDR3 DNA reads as TGTGCCAGCTACCAAACAGGTTATGAAAAACTGTTTTTT.

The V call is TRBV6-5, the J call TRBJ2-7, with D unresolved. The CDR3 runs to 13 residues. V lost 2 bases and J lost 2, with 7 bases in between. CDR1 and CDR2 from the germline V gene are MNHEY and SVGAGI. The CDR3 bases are TGTGCCAGCAGTTACAAACAGCCCTACGAGCAGTACTTC. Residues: CASSYKQPYEQYF.

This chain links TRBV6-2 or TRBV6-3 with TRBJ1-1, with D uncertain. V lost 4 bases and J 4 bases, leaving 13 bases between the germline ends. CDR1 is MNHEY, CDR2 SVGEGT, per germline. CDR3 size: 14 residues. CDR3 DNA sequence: TGTGCCAGCAGTTCCCACAGTCCGACCACTGAAGCTTTCTTT. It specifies CASSSHSPTTEAFF.

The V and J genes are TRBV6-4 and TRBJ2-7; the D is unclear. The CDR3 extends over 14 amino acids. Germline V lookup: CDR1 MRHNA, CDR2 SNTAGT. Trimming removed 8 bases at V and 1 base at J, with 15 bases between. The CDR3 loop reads CASPLGKSSYEQYF. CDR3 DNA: TGTGCCAGCCCCCTCGGAAAGAGTTCCTACGAGCAGTACTTC.

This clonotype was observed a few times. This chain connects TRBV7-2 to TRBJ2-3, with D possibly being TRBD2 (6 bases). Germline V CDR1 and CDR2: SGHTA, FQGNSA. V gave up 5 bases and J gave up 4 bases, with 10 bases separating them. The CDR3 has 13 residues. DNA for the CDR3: TGTGCCAGCAGCCACCCGGGGGCAGATACGCAGTATTTT. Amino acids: CASSHPGADTQYF. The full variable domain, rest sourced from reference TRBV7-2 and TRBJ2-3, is GAGVSQSPSNKVTEKGKDVELRCDPISGHTALYWYRQSLGQGLEFLIYFQGNSAPDKSGLPSDRFSAERTGGSVSTLTIQRTQQEDSAVYLCASSHPGADTQYFGPGTRLTVL.

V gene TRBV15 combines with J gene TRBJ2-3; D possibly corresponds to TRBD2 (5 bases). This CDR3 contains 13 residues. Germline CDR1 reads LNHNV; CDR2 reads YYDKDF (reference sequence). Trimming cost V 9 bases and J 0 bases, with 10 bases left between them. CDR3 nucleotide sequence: TGTGCCACGCGTCGCGGGAGCACAGATACGCAGTATTTT. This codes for CATRRGSTDTQYF.

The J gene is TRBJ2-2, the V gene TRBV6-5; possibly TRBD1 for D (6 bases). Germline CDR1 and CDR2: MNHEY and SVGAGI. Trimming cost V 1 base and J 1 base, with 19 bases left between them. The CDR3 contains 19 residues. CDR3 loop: CASSYFYVRDIRNTGELFF. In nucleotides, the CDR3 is TGTGCCAGCAGTTACTTTTACGTGAGGGACATCAGGAACACCGGGGAGCTGTTTTTT.

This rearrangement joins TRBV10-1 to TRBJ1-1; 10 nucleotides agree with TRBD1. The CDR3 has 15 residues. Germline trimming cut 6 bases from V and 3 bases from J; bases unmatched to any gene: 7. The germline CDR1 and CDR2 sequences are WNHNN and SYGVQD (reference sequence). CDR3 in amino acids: CASRVGQGYYTEAFF. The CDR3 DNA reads TGCGCCAGCAGAGTGGGACAGGGGTATTACACTGAAGCTTTCTTT.

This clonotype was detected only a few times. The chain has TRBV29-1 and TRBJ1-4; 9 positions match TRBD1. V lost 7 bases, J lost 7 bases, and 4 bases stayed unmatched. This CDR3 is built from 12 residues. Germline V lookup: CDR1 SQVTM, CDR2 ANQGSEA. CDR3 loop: CSAGQGLEKLFF. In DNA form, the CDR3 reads TGCAGCGCGGGACAGGGACTTGAAAAACTGTTTTTT.